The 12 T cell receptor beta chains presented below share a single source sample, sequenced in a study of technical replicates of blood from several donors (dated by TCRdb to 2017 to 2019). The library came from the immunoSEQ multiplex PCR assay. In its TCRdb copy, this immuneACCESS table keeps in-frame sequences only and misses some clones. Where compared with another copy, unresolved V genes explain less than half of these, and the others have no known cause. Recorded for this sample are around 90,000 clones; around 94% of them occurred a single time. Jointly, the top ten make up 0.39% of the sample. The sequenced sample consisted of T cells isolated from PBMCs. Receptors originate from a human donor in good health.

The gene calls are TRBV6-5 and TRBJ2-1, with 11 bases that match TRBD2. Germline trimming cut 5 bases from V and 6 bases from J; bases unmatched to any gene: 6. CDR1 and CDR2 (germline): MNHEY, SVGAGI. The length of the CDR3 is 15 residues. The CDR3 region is CASSGDTSGGNEQFF. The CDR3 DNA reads TGTGCCAGCAGTGGAGATACTAGCGGGGGCAATGAGCAGTTCTTC.

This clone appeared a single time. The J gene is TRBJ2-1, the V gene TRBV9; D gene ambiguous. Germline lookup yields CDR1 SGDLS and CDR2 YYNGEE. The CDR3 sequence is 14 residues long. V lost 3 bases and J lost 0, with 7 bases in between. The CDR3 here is CASSAEPSYNEQFF. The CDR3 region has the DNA TGTGCCAGCAGCGCGGAGCCCTCCTACAATGAGCAGTTCTTC. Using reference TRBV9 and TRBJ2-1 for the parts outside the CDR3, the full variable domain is DSGVTQTPKHLITATGQRVTLRCSPRSGDLSVYWYQQSLDQGLQFLIQYYNGEERAKGNILERFSAQQFPDLHSELNLSSLELGDSALYFCASSAEPSYNEQFFGPGTRLTVL.

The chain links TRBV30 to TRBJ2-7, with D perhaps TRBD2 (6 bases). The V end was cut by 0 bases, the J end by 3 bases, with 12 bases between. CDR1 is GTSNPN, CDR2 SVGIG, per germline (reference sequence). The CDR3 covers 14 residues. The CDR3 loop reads CAWSVRGGSYEQYF. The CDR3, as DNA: TGTGCCTGGAGTGTACGTGGAGGGAGCTACGAGCAGTACTTC.

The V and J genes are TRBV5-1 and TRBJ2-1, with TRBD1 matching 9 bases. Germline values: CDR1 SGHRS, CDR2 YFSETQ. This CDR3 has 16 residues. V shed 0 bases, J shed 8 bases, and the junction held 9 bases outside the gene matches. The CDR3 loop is CASSLGQGGGFDEQFF. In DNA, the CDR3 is TGCGCCAGCAGCTTGGGACAGGGGGGGGGTTTCGATGAGCAGTTCTTC. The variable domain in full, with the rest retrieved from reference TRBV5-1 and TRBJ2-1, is KAGVTQTPRYLIKTRGQQVTLSCSPISGHRSVSWYQQTPGQGLQFLFEYFSETQRNKGNFPGRFSGRQFSNSRSEMNVSTLELGDSALYLCASSLGQGGGFDEQFFGPGTRLTVL.

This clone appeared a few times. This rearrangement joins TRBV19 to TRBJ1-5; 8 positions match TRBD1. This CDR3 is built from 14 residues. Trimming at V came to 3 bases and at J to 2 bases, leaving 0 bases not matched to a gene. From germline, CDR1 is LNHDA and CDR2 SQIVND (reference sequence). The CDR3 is CASSMTGGNQPQHF. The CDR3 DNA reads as TGTGCCAGTAGTATGACAGGGGGCAATCAGCCCCAGCATTTT.

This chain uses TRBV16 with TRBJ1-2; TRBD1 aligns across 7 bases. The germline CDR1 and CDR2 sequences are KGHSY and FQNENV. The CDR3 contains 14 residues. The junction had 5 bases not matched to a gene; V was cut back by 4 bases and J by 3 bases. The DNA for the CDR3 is TGTGCCAGCAGCCCTCGACAGGGTGACTATGGCTACACCTTC. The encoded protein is CASSPRQGDYGYTF. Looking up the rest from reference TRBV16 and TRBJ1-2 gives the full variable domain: GEEVAQTPKHLVRGEGQKAKLYCAPIKGHSYVFWYQQVLKNEFKFLISFQNENVFDETGMPKERFSAKCLPNSPCSLEIQATKLEDSAVYFCASSPRQGDYGYTFGSGTRLTVV.

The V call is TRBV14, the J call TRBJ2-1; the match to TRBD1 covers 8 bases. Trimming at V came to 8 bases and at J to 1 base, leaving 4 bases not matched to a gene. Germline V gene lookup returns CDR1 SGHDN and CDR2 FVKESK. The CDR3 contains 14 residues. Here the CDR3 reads CASHTGGSYNEQFF. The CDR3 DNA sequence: TGTGCCAGCCACACAGGGGGGTCCTACAATGAGCAGTTCTTC.

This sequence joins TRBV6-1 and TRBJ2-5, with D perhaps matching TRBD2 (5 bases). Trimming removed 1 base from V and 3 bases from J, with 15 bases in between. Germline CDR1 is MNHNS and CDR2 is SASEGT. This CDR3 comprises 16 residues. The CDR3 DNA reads TGTGCCAGCAGTGAAGTTTTGTACGTCGGGGAAGAGACCCAGTACTTC. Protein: CASSEVLYVGEETQYF.

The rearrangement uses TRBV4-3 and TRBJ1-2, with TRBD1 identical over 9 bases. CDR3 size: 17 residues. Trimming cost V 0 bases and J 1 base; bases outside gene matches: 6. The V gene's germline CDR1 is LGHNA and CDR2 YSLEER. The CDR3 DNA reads TGCGCCAGCAGCCAAGATGGGGGGACAGGGTTTAACTATGGCTACACCTTC. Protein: CASSQDGGTGFNYGYTF.

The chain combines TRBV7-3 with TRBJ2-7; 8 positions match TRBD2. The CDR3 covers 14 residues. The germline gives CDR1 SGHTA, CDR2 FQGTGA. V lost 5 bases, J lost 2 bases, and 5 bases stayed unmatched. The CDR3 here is CASSHGGGPYEQYF. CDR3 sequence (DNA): TGTGCCAGCAGCCACGGGGGGGGGCCCTACGAGCAGTACTTC.

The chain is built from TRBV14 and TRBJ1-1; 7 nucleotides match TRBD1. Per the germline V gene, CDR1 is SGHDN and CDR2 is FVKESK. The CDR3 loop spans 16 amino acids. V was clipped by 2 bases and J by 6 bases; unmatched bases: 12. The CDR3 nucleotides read TGTGCCAGCAGCCAATTTGAGACAGGGATCTTTTCTGAAGCTTTCTTT. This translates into CASSQFETGIFSEAFF.

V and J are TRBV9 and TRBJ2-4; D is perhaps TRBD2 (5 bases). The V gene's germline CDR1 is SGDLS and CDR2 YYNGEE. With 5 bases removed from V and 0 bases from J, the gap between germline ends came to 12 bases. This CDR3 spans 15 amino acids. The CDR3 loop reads CASSSDGVAKNIQYF. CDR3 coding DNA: TGTGCCAGCAGTTCCGACGGGGTAGCCAAAAACATTCAGTACTTC.